Described below is a single TCR beta chain sequence and its context. The germline gives CDR1 DFQATT, CDR2 SNEGSKA (reference sequence). The CDR3 has 14 amino acids. Trimming at V came to 8 bases and at J to 3 bases, leaving 11 bases not matched to a gene. MiXCR, applied by TCRdb to the RT-PCR reads, yields one record per CDR3 protein. The table has more than 550,000 distinct CDR3 sequences, more than 13% seen once. The sample taken for sequencing was memory CD4+ T cells from blood. This TCR derives from a female donor in good health, serving as a healthy control. V is TRBV20-1 and J is TRBJ2-5; 8 bases are shared with TRBD1. CDR3 sequence reads: CSTQPSQGEETQYF. The CDR3 DNA reads TGCAGTACCCAACCCTCACAGGGGGAAGAGACCCAGTACTTC.